The clone carrying this T cell receptor beta chain came up many times. What it binds is not known. The sample comes from a study of human T cells and chemical hapten exposure. Study-wide context: Small discrepancies in pooled library volume mainly accounted for the varying TCR yields per sample.

The time point was: healthy volunteer bleed at 6 weeks. The template was total RNA from unfractionated whole blood. This CDR3 region has 15 residues. The germline gives CDR1 SGHTA, CDR2 FQGNSA. Trimming took 4 bases from V and 6 from J, leaving 15 bases between them. In the original workflow: A typical sample had approximately 93,000 TCRs, with roughly 23,224 to 690,600 overall. TCRdb re-called the RACE reads through MiXCR, storing one row per CDR3 protein. The V and J calls were not made by the authors but by TCRdb's processing. Of 65,000 to 80,000 distinct CDR3 sequences listed, over 8.5% are singletons. Findings and caveats of the study: No change in TCRs above 1 in 1000 frequency was produced by DPC sensitization.

The sample consisted of whole blood. The chain employs TRBV7-2 and TRBJ2-2; no firm D call. This TCR derives from a male donor in good health. Some clones in this sample may be carry-over from other donors' samples. CDR3 sequence: CASSSFGSPAGELFF. The CDR3 DNA follows: TGTGCCAGCAGCTCGTTTGGTTCCCCGGCCGGGGAGCTGTTTTTT.